Each of the 18 T cell receptor beta chains below was sequenced from the same sample in a study of T cells in Graves' hyperthyroidism and ophthalmopathy. From RNA transcripts, TCR beta CDR3 regions were amplified. The HTBI primer set was used in a first-round RT-PCR of the TCR CDR3. Each CDR3 protein is one row after TCRdb ran MiXCR on the multiplex PCR reads. The profile shows roughly 550,000 distinct CDR3 sequences, more than 15% of them singletons. The specimen sequenced was blood. The origin of the receptors is a woman aged 25 to 39 with Graves' ophthalmopathy.

This clonotype showed up many times. The chain carries TRBV7-2 and TRBJ2-5, with 7 nucleotides matching TRBD2. Germline CDR1 is SGHTA and CDR2 is FQGNSA. This CDR3 has 15 residues. The ends lost 3 bases at V and 12 bases at J; junction bases unmatched: 16. The CDR3 DNA reads as TGTGCCAGCAGCTTGCCGGGACTACCGGTCCGTGGTGAGTACTTC. Protein product: CASSLPGLPVRGEYF.

The chain has TRBV12-3 or TRBV12-4 and TRBJ2-2; D unresolved. Deletions cut 5 bases from V and 7 bases from J, with 11 bases between. The CDR3 has 13 amino acids. The CDR3 is CASSPGYYGELFF. The CDR3 DNA reads TGTGCCAGCAGTCCCGGTTATTACGGGGAGCTGTTTTTT.

This clonotype was seen at least ten times. This chain uses TRBV12-3 or TRBV12-4 with TRBJ1-1; 8 positions agree with TRBD1. The trim removed 5 bases at V and 5 bases at J, leaving 7 bases unmatched. This CDR3 contains 14 residues. This CDR3 reads CASSLTGVGTEAFF. The CDR3 DNA is TGTGCCAGCAGTCTGACAGGGGTGGGGACTGAAGCTTTCTTT.

This clonotype appeared a few times. V usage is TRBV5-6 and J usage is TRBJ2-7, with D tentatively TRBD1 (5 bases). The V gene lost 1 base and the J gene lost 4 bases, with 12 bases spanning the gap. From germline, CDR1 is SGHDT and CDR2 YYEEEE. The CDR3 is 14 amino acids. The CDR3 loop reads CASSLFDRQYEQYF. CDR3 nucleotides: TGTGCCAGCAGCTTGTTCGACAGACAGTACGAGCAGTACTTC.

In this sample, this clonotype turned up many times. The V call is TRBV20-1, the J call TRBJ2-7; 16 nucleotides match TRBD2. Trimming removed 3 bases from V and 0 bases from J; junction bases left unmatched: 8. Germline V gene lookup returns CDR1 DFQATT and CDR2 SNEGSKA (reference sequence). There are 18 residues in the CDR3. As DNA, the CDR3 is TGCAGTGCTAGGGAGGGGGGACTAGCGGGAGGGTTCTCCTACGAGCAGTACTTC. Residues: CSAREGGLAGGFSYEQYF.

This clonotype was detected only a few times. This chain connects TRBV6-2 or TRBV6-3 to TRBJ2-3; D call uncertain. CDR1 and CDR2 from the germline V gene are MNHEY and SVGEGT. V was cut by 2 bases and J by 9 bases, with 9 bases left in between. This CDR3 is 12 amino acids long. CDR3 residues: CASSYNLLTQYF. DNA for the CDR3: TGTGCCAGCAGTTACAACCTCCTAACGCAGTATTTT.

This clonotype occurred a few times. The genes are TRBV10-3 and TRBJ2-1, with 7 bases aligning to TRBD2. The V segment lost 0 bases and the J segment 2 bases; nucleotides outside the gene matches: 4. Per germline, CDR1 ENHRY and CDR2 SYGVKD. The CDR3 sequence is 16 residues long. The CDR3 nucleotides are TGTGCCATCAGTGAGTCGGCGGGAGACCCCTACAATGAGCAGTTCTTC. Encoded protein: CAISESAGDPYNEQFF.

This rearrangement joins TRBV5-5 to TRBJ2-7, with D unclear. The CDR3 extends over 15 amino acids. Deletions cut 3 bases from V and 3 bases from J, with 16 bases between. Germline CDR1 SGHKS, CDR2 YYEKEE (reference sequence). CDR3 bases: TGTGCCAGCAGCTCAAGATGGGGTGGCGTCTACGAGCAGTACTTC. Translating gives CASSSRWGGVYEQYF.

This clonotype was detected only a few times. CDR3 in amino acids: CASSYKVGVTAHTEAFF. The CDR3 coding sequence is TGTGCCAGCAGTTATAAGGTTGGAGTGACAGCACATACTGAAGCTTTCTTT. The rearrangement joins TRBV6-1 to TRBJ1-1; the D gene is possibly TRBD1 (5 bases). V was cut by 5 bases and J by 5 bases, with 24 bases left in between. CDR1 and CDR2 (germline): MNHNS, SASEGT. CDR3 size: 17 residues.

CDR3 sequence: CATSEGGDEQYF. The CDR3 nucleotides are TGTGCCACCAGTGAAGGGGGGGACGAGCAGTACTTC. This chain joins TRBV24-1 and TRBJ2-7, with D perhaps TRBD2 (7 bases). Germline CDR1 is KGHDR and CDR2 is SFDVKD. V was clipped by 4 bases and J by 5 bases, with 8 bases between them. CDR3 length: 12 residues.

The rearrangement joins TRBV5-6 to TRBJ1-2; D not certain. Trimming pared 3 bases from V and 4 bases from J, leaving 7 bases between. CDR3 length: 12 amino acids. Germline assignment: CDR1 SGHDT and CDR2 YYEEEE. CDR3 bases: TGTGCCAGCAGCTCTTACACCTATGGCTACACCTTC. It codes for CASSSYTYGYTF.

This chain joins TRBV7-9 and TRBJ1-4, with D maybe TRBD1 (5 bases). The length of the CDR3 is 13 residues. Germline values: CDR1 SEHNR, CDR2 FQNEAQ (reference sequence). V was clipped by 5 bases and J by 8 bases, with 12 bases between them. This CDR3 reads CASSQGTNEKLFF. In nucleotides, the CDR3 is TGTGCCAGCAGCCAGGGAACGAACGAAAAACTGTTTTTT.

This clonotype was recorded a few times. The genes are TRBV5-5 and TRBJ1-5, with D perhaps matching TRBD1 (5 bases). V shed 5 bases and J shed 3 bases, with 9 bases lying between them. Germline assignment: CDR1 SGHKS and CDR2 YYEKEE (reference sequence). This CDR3 has 13 amino acids. This CDR3 reads CASSQGVNQPQHF. The CDR3 region has the DNA TGTGCCAGCAGTCAAGGGGTCAATCAGCCCCAGCATTTT.

The chain employs TRBV15 and TRBJ1-5, with TRBD1 as a possible D gene (6 bases). Trimming stripped 1 base from V and 5 bases from J, with 15 bases between. CDR3 length: 16 amino acids. CDR1 is LNHNV, CDR2 YYDKDF, per germline (reference sequence). CDR3 bases: TGTGCCACCAGCAGAGGTGGGAGCAGGGGTGATCAGCCCCAGCATTTT. This codes for CATSRGGSRGDQPQHF.

With respect to this clonotype: A single base separates this from a much larger clone, so it may be a read error. V is TRBV10-3 and J is TRBJ2-7, with D maybe TRBD1 (5 bases). CDR3 size: 13 residues. V was trimmed by 8 bases and J by 0 bases, leaving 11 bases between them. Germline-derived CDR1 and CDR2 are ENHRY and SYGVKD. The CDR3, as DNA: TGTGCCATCGCCCGAGACAGCTCCTACGAGCAGTACTTC. It codes for CAIARDSSYEQYF.

Ten or more counts support this clonotype. This chain uses TRBV20-1 with TRBJ2-5; D call uncertain. Trimming took off 1 base at V and 9 bases at J, with 12 bases between the two ends. CDR1 is DFQATT and CDR2 is SNEGSKA in the germline V gene (reference sequence). The CDR3 runs 12 residues. CDR3 sequence (DNA): TGCAGTGCTAGAGGTGCGCGGTTGGCCCAGTACTTC. This translates into CSARGARLAQYF.

This clonotype was observed a few times. The rearrangement links TRBV5-1 to TRBJ2-5, with 16 nucleotides matching TRBD2. In germline, CDR1 is SGHRS, CDR2 YFSETQ. CDR3 size: 17 residues. V trimming: 7 bases; J trimming: 0 bases; junction bases outside the gene matches: 6. This CDR3 reads CASGPGLAGGDQETQYF. The CDR3 coding sequence is TGCGCCAGCGGACCGGGACTAGCGGGAGGGGACCAAGAGACCCAGTACTTC.

A few counts support this clonotype. V and J are TRBV7-2 and TRBJ2-6; D remains ambiguous. The CDR3 is made up of 16 amino acids. CDR1 and CDR2 from the germline V gene are SGHTA and FQGNSA. The V and J ends lost 3 bases and 0 bases respectively, with 9 bases between them. CDR3 nucleotides: TGTGCCAGCAGCTTGGATTTGAGCTCTGGGGCCAACGTCCTGACTTTC. Amino acid sequence: CASSLDLSSGANVLTF.